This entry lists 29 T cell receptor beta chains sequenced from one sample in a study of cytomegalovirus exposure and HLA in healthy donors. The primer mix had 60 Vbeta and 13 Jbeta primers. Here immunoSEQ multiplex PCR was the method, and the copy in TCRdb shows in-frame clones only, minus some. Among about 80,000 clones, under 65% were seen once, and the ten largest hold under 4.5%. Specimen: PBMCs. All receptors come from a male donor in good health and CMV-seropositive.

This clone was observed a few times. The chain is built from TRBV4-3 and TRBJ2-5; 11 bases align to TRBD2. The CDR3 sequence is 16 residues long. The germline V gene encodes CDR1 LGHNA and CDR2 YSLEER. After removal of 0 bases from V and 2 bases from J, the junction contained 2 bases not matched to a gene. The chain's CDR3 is CASSQELAGAQETQYF. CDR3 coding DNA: TGCGCCAGCAGCCAAGAACTAGCGGGAGCACAAGAGACCCAGTACTTC.

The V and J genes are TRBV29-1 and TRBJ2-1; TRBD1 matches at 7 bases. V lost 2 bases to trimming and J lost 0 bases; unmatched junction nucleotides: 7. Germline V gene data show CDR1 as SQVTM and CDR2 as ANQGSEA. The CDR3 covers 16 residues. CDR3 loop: CSVEYVGQVSYNEQFF. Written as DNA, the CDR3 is TGCAGCGTTGAATACGTCGGACAGGTCTCCTACAATGAGCAGTTCTTC.

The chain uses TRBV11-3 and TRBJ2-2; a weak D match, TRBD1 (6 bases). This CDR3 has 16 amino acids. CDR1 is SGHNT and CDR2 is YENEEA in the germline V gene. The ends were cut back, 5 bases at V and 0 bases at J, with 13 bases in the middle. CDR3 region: CASSEDGTPNTGELFF. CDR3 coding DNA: TGTGCCAGCAGCGAAGACGGGACACCGAACACCGGGGAGCTGTTTTTT. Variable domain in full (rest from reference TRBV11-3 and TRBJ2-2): EAGVVQSPRYKIIEKKQPVAFWCNPISGHNTLYWYLQNLGQGPELLIRYENEEAVDDSQLPKDRFSAERLKGVDSTLKIQPAELGDSAVYLCASSEDGTPNTGELFFGEGSRLTVL.

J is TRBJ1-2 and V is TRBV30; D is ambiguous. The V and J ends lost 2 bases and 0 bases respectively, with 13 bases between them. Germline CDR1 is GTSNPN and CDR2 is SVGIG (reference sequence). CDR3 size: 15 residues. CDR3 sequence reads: CAWSRAQPANYGYTF. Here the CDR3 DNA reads TGTGCCTGGAGTAGAGCACAGCCAGCTAACTATGGCTACACCTTC.

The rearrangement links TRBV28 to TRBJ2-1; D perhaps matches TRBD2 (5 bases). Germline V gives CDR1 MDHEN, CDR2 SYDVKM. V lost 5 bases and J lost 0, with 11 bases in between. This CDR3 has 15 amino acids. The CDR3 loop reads CASSATSPSYNEQFF. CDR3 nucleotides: TGTGCCAGCAGTGCCACTAGTCCCTCCTACAATGAGCAGTTCTTC. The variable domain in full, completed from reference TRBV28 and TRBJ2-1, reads DVKVTQSSRYLVKRTGEKVFLECVQDMDHENMFWYRQDPGLGLRLIYFSYDVKMKEKGDIPEGYSVSREKKERFSLILESASTNQTSMYLCASSATSPSYNEQFFGPGTRLTVL.

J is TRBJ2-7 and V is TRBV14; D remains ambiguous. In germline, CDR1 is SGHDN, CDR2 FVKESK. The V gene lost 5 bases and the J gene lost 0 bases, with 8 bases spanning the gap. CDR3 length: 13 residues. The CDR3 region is CASSKTVSYEQYF. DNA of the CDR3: TGTGCCAGCAGCAAAACAGTCTCCTACGAGCAGTACTTC.

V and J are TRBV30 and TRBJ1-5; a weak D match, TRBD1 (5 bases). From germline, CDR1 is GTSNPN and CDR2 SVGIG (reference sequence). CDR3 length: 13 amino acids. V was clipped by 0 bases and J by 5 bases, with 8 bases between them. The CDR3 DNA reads TGTGCCTGGAGTGTGGGGGGGGATCAGCCCCAGCATTTT. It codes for CAWSVGGDQPQHF.

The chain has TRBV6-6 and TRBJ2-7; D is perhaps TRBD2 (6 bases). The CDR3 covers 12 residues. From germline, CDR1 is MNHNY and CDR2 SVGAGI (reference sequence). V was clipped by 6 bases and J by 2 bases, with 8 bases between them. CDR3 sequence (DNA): TGTGCCAGCAGCGCTAGCGCCTACGAGCAGTACTTC. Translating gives CASSASAYEQYF.

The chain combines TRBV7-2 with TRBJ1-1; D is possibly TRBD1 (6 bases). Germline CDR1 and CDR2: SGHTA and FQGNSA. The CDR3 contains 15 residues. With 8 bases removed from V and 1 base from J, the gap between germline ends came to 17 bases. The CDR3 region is CASHFTGMRNTEAFF. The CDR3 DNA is TGTGCCAGCCACTTTACAGGGATGAGGAACACTGAAGCTTTCTTT.

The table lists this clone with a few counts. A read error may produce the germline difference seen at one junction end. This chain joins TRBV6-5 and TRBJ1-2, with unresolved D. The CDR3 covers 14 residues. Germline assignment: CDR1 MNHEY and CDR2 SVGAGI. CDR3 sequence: CASRESDRDYGYPF. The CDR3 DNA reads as TGTGCCAGCAGAGAATCGGATCGAGACTATGGCTACCCCTTC.

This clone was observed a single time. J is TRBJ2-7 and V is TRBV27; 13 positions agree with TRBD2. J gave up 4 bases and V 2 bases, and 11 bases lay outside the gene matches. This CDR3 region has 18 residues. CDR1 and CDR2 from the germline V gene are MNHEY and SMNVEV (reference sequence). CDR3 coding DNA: TGTGCCAGCAGTTTAGGAACTAGCGGGAGGGCCGGACCTTACGAGCAGTACTTC. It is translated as CASSLGTSGRAGPYEQYF.

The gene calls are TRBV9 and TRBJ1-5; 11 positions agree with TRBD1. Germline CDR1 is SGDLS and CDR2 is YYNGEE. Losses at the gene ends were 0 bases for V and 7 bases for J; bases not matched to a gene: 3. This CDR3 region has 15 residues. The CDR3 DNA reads TGTGCCAGCAGCGTAGGGGACAGGGGGGAACAGCCCCAGCATTTT. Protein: CASSVGDRGEQPQHF.

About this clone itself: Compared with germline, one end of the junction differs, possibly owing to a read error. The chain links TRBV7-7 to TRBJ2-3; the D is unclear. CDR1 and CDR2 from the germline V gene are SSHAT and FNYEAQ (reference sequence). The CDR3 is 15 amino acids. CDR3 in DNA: TGTGCTAGCAGCTTTTCCCTAGGAAGCACAGATACGCAGTATTTT. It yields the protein CASSFSLGSTDTQYF.

CDR3 loop: CASSPGQGIGGELFF. Here the CDR3 DNA reads TGTGCCAGCAGCCCGGGACAGGGAATTGGCGGGGAGCTGTTTTTT. The rearrangement uses TRBV7-3 and TRBJ2-2, with TRBD1 matching over 9 bases. This CDR3 is built from 15 residues. Germline V gene lookup returns CDR1 SGHTA and CDR2 FQGTGA. Losses at the gene ends were 5 bases for V and 7 bases for J; bases not matched to a gene: 8.

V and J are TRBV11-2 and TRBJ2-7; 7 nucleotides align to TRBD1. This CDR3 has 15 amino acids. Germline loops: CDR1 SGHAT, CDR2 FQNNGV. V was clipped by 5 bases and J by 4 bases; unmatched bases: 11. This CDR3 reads CASSRQGSHSYEQYF. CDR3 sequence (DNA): TGTGCCAGCAGCCGACAGGGCTCCCACTCTTACGAGCAGTACTTC.

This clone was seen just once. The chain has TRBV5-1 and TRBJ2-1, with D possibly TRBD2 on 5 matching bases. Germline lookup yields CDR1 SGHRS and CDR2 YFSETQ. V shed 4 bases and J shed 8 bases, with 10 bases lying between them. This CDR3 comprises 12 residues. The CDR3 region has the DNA TGCGCCAGCAGCCCGGAGGAGGATGAGCAGTTCTTC. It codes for CASSPEEDEQFF.

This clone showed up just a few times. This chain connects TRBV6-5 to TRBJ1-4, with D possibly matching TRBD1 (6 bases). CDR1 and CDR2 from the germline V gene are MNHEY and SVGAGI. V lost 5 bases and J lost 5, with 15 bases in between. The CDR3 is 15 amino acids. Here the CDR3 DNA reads TGTGCCAGCAGTCGCAGTGCGGGGGGCAATGAAAAACTGTTTTTT. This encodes CASSRSAGGNEKLFF.

Here the CDR3 reads CASSQGSVSGGKSTDTQYF. The CDR3 DNA sequence: TGTGCCAGCAGCCAAGGATCGGTTAGCGGGGGAAAGAGCACAGATACGCAGTATTTT. This chain links TRBV4-2 with TRBJ2-3; the match to TRBD2 covers 9 bases. The ends lost 1 base at V and 0 bases at J; junction bases unmatched: 11. Germline-derived CDR1 and CDR2 are LGHNA and YNFKEQ. This CDR3 region has 19 residues.

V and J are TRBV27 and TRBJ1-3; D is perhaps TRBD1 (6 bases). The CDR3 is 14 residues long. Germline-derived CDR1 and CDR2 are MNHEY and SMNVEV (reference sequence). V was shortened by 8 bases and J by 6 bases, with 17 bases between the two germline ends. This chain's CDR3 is CASLNPPGENTIYF. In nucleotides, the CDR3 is TGTGCCAGCCTCAACCCCCCAGGGGAAAACACCATATATTTT.

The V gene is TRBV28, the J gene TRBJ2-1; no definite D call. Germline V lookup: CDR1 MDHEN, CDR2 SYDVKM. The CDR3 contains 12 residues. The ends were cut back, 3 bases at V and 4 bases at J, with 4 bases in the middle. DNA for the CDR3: TGTGCCAGCAGTTTTCTATACAATGAGCAGTTCTTC. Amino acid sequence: CASSFLYNEQFF.

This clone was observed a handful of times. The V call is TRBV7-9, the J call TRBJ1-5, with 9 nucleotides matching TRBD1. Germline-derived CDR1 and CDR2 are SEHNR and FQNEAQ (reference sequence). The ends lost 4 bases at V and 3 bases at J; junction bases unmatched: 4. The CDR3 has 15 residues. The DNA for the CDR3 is TGTGCCAGCAGCTCCGGACAGGGGACCAATCAGCCCCAGCATTTT. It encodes CASSSGQGTNQPQHF.

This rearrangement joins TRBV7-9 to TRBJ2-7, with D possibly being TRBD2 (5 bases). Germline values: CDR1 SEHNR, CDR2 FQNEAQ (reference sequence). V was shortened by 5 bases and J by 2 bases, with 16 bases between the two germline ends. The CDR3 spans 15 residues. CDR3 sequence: CASSARVEDPYEQYF. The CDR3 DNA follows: TGTGCCAGCAGCGCGAGAGTGGAGGACCCCTACGAGCAGTACTTC.

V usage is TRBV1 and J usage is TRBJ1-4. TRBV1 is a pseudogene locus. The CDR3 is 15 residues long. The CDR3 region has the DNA TGCACCAGCAGCCAAGTTGCGTTGGAGCTTGAGAAACTGTTTTTT. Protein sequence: CTSSQVALELEKLFF.

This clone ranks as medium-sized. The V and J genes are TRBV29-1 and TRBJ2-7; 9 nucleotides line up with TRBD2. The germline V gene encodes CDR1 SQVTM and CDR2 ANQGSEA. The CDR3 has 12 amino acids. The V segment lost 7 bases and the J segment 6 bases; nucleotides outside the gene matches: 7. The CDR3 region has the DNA TGCAGCGGCGGGACTAGCTCCCGCGAGCAGTACTTC. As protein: CSGGTSSREQYF.

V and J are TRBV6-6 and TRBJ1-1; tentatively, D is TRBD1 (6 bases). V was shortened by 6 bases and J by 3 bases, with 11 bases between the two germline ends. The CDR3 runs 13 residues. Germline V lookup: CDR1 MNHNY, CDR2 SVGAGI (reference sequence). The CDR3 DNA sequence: TGTGCCAGCAGAGACAGGCGCTACACTGAAGCTTTCTTT. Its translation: CASRDRRYTEAFF.

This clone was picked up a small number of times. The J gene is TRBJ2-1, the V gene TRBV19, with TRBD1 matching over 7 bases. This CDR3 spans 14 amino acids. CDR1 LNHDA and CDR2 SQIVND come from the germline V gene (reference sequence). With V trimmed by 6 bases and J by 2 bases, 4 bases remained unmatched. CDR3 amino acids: CASRGQGAYNEQFF. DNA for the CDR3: TGTGCCAGTAGAGGGCAGGGGGCCTACAATGAGCAGTTCTTC.

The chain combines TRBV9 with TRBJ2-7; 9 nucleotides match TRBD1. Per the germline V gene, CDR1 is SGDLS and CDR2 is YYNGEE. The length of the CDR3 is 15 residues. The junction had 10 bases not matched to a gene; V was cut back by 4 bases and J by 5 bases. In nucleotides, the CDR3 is TGTGCCAGCAGCTCCCGTGGGGACAGGGAGAACGAGCAGTACTTC. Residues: CASSSRGDRENEQYF.

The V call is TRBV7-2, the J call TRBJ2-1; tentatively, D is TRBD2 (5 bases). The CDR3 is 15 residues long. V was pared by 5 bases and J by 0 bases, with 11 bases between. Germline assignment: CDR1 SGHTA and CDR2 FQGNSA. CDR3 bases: TGTGCCAGCAGCGTAACTAGAGGCTCCTACAATGAGCAGTTCTTC. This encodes CASSVTRGSYNEQFF. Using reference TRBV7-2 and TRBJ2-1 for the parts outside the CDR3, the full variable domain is GAGVSQSPSNKVTEKGKDVELRCDPISGHTALYWYRQSLGQGLEFLIYFQGNSAPDKSGLPSDRFSAERTGGSVSTLTIQRTQQEDSAVYLCASSVTRGSYNEQFFGPGTRLTVL.

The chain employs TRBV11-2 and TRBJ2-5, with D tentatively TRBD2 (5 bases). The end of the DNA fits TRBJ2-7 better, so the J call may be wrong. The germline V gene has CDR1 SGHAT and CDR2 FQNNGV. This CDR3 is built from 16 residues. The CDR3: CASSLVRAASSYEQYF. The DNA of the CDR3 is TGTGCCAGCAGCTTAGTGAGGGCGGCTAGCTCCTACGAGCAGTACTTC.